This passage covers 4 T cell receptor beta chains from one sample sequenced in a study of beta chain features in type 1 diabetes. Of the isolated RNA, all was reverse transcribed, and so the sequenced material was expressed TCRB transcripts. Data came from immunoSEQ multiplex PCR; TCRdb stores just in-frame clones and leaves some out. The sample includes roughly 300,000 clones, 6.5% to 10% of them seen just once. Sequencing was done on a sample of central memory CD4+ T cells from blood. The receptor set was obtained from a woman aged 18-35 years in good health.

The rearrangement joins TRBV29-1 to TRBJ2-7; TRBD2 aligns across 10 bases. Germline V lookup: CDR1 SQVTM, CDR2 ANQGSEA. Losses at the gene ends were 5 bases for V and 0 bases for J; bases not matched to a gene: 7. The CDR3 loop spans 15 amino acids. The CDR3 here is CSVRNPSGSSYEQYF. DNA of the CDR3: TGCAGCGTTCGTAACCCTAGCGGGAGCTCCTACGAGCAGTACTTC.

This clone was recorded many times. The gene calls are TRBV28 and TRBJ1-5, with 10 bases lining up with TRBD1. The CDR3 contains 15 residues. Unmatched junction bases numbered 2, after V lost 2 bases and J lost 4 bases. Germline CDR1 is MDHEN and CDR2 is SYDVKM. This chain's CDR3 is CASSLPGQGNQPQHF. CDR3 nucleotide sequence: TGTGCCAGCAGTTTACCGGGACAGGGGAATCAGCCCCAGCATTTT. Filled out from reference TRBV28 and TRBJ1-5, the complete variable domain reads DVKVTQSSRYLVKRTGEKVFLECVQDMDHENMFWYRQDPGLGLRLIYFSYDVKMKEKGDIPEGYSVSREKKERFSLILESASTNQTSMYLCASSLPGQGNQPQHFGDGTRLSIL.

This chain links TRBV6-6 with TRBJ2-3; D could derive from TRBD1 or TRBD2 (5 bases each). The V gene's germline CDR1 is MNHNY and CDR2 SVGAGI (reference sequence). V lost 8 bases to trimming and J lost 5 bases, with 14 bases between them. CDR3 length: 13 amino acids. The CDR3 DNA is TGTGCCAGCTCGGGACCTGCGGGAGATACGCAGTATTTT. Translation: CASSGPAGDTQYF.

CDR3 DNA sequence: TGCAGTGCTAGAGATACGGAGACCCAGTACTTC. Encoded protein: CSARDTETQYF. This chain uses TRBV20-1 with TRBJ2-5; D gene ambiguous. V was cut by 0 bases and J by 5 bases, with 4 bases left in between. CDR3 length equals 11 residues. The germline V gene has CDR1 DFQATT and CDR2 SNEGSKA (reference sequence).